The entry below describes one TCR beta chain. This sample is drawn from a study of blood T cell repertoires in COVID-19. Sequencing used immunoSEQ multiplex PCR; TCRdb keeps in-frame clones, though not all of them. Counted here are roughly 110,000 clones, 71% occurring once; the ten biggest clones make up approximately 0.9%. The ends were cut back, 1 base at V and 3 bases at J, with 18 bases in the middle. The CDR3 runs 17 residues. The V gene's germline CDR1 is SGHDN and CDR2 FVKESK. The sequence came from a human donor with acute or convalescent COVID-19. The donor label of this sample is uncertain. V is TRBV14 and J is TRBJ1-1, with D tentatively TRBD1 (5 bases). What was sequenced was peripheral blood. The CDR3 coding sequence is TGTGCCAGCAGCCAAGTGACCTTAGGGGTGCCGGACACTGAAGCTTTCTTT. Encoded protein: CASSQVTLGVPDTEAFF.